In its sample, the clone carrying this TCR beta chain was seen once. Time point indicated: after neoadjuvant nivolumab, at surgical resection. V was cut by 4 bases and J by 8 bases, with 13 bases left in between. This CDR3 comprises 13 residues. Per germline, CDR1 SGHNT and CDR2 YYREEE (reference sequence). Measured with immunoSEQ multiplex PCR; TCRdb has only the in-frame clones, and not every one. The table shows around 67,000 clones, with 86% occurring only once. This sample is drawn from a study of neoadjuvant anti-PD-1 for oral cavity cancer. The sample consisted of PBMCs, taken after nivolumab (anti-PD-1) treatment. This sequence originates from a person between 35 and 79 years old with oral cavity squamous cell carcinoma. The chain has TRBV5-4 and TRBJ2-1; possibly TRBD2 for D (5 bases). The CDR3 is CASSNAGGDEQFF. In DNA, the CDR3 is TGTGCCAGCAGCAACGCCGGAGGCGATGAGCAGTTCTTC.